This T cell receptor (beta chain) was profiled in a study of long-term antiretroviral therapy in people with HIV. Study findings and constraints: Repertoires from HIV showed CDR3 length ranges narrower than those of controls. Although diversity increased after ART, it remained lower than in transplant donor controls.

On this clone: Its antigen is currently unknown.

J lost 9 bases, V lost 5 bases, and 12 bases had no gene match. Germline V gene lookup returns CDR1 SGHTA and CDR2 FQGTGA. This CDR3 region has 15 residues. The assay, immunoSEQ v3.0, was run at survey level. Clones were sequenced by immunoSEQ multiplex PCR, and TCRdb holds only the in-frame ones, with some missing. The table lists about 29,000 clones, about 93% of them singletons. Until DNA extraction, the samples held between about 0.85-11 million cryopreserved PBMC. This clonotype was sampled from a man aged 35 to 55 with HIV. This chain links TRBV7-3 with TRBJ2-1; 8 bases are a match to TRBD2. The specimen was unsorted PBMCs, collected 6.2 years after starting antiretroviral therapy. In DNA form, the CDR3 reads TGTGCCAGCAGCGGAAACGGGGGGGGATTTAGTGAGCAGTTCTTC. It translates to CASSGNGGGFSEQFF.